A selection of T cell receptor beta chains follows, all from one sample in a study of T cell changes during pregnancy in multiple sclerosis. The repertoire was sequenced with immunoSEQ multiplex PCR; TCRdb's copy has only in-frame clones and lacks some. The repertoire includes 55,000 to 70,000 clones, over 80% of them detected once, and roughly 3.2% sits in the top ten. The sample consisted of CD8+ T cells from peripheral blood mononuclear cells, taken in the third trimester of pregnancy. Source of these receptors: a female donor in good health, enrolled as a control in a pregnancy study. Both conserved end residues are trimmed from each CDR3.

>TRBV7-3|TRBJ2-1
ASSPQQGNYNEQF
>TRBV7-6|TRBJ2-5
ASSPRTGQETQY
>TRBV21-1|TRBJ1-1
ASSKGTGGTEAF
>TRBV6-5|TRBJ2-2
ASSYGQGRKSGELF
>TRBV9|TRBJ2-2
ASSVERTGINTGELF
>TRBV27|TRBJ2-7
ASSLQGSSYEQY
>TRBV2|TRBJ2-1
ASSEAYAPGEEQF
>TRBV4-3|TRBJ2-7
ASSRDRAHSYEQY
>TRBV7-2|TRBJ2-1
ASMEERYYNEQF
>TRBV27|TRBJ2-3
ASFITPGAAGKDTQY
>TRBV30|TRBJ2-7
AWSVLPGGSYEQY
>TRBV19|TRBJ2-2
ASSFRGYTGELF
>TRBV11-1|TRBJ2-7
ASSPDSPSYEQY
>TRBV4-3|TRBJ2-3
ASSRLTGDRDTQY
>TRBV5-6|TRBJ2-6
ASSGEGEERGANVLT
>TRBV27|TRBJ2-3
ASTPPTGGGGDTQY
>TRBV27|TRBJ1-1
ASSRSGQNTEAF
>TRBV29-1|TRBJ1-1
SVDGGLPEAF
>TRBV5-1|TRBJ2-7
ASGTGGSYEQY
>TRBV7-3|TRBJ1-2
ASSLGGGSGYGYT
>TRBV5-6|TRBJ2-3
ASSPPGLAGDTQY
>TRBV13|TRBJ2-7
ASSAPNRGPYEQY
>TRBV7-9|TRBJ1-2
ASSALTSTYGYT
>TRBV7-7|TRBJ2-2
ASSLERDSVFTDTGELF
>TRBV27|TRBJ2-2
ATTSGAGELF
>TRBV13|TRBJ2-3
ASSARLAGSTDTQY
>TRBV7-2|TRBJ1-2
ASSLAGQINYGYT
>TRBV7-9|TRBJ1-1
ASAGSQLTEAF
>TRBV11-2|TRBJ1-6
ASSLDSAGSSYNSPLH
>TRBV7-2|TRBJ2-3
ASSPYRGNTDTQY
>TRBV19|TRBJ1-3
ATRATGNSGNTIY
>TRBV6-5|TRBJ2-5
ASRPSGAETQY
>TRBV7-9|TRBJ2-7
ASSGGQKVPDEQY
>TRBV27|TRBJ2-7
ASSDGQEQY
>TRBV27|TRBJ1-1
ASSYEANTEAF
>TRBV7-9|TRBJ1-5
ASSLALTDHQH
>TRBV25-1|TRBJ1-6
ASSVGIYNSPLH
>TRBV27|TRBJ2-3
ASSLEVRSGTDTQY
>TRBV7-2|TRBJ2-7
ASSLASDRGYEQY
>TRBV4-3|TRBJ1-3
ASSPTPGAGNTIY
>TRBV27|TRBJ1-4
ASSLSTGVREKLF
>TRBV4-1|TRBJ1-2
ASSPTQGTYGYT
>TRBV27|TRBJ2-1
ASSRLAGGLYNEQF
>TRBV30|TRBJ1-1
AWSGGVYGAF
>TRBV27|TRBJ2-5
ASSLATGEGKTQY
>TRBV9|TRBJ2-1
ASSVDFVRQLAVDEQF
>TRBV5-6|TRBJ2-1
ASRLQDEQF